These T cell receptor beta chains were read from a single sample in a study of blood T cell repertoires in COVID-19. Measured with immunoSEQ multiplex PCR; TCRdb has only the in-frame clones, and not every one. The sample yields about 280,000 clones, about 86% seen once. The sequencing input was peripheral blood. These receptors all come from a woman aged 25-40 years who had recovered from COVID-19. The conserved cysteine and the conserved F or W are not part of the CDR3 here.

v_gene,j_gene,len,CDR3aa
TRBV27,TRBJ1-2,11,ASSPHLDYGYT
TRBV6-5,TRBJ1-4,11,ASSYAGDEKLF
TRBV4-2,TRBJ2-2,12,ASSQVSNTGELF
TRBV6-5,TRBJ1-1,11,ASRRTGSTEAF
TRBV21-1,TRBJ2-4,13,ASSKVCVAKNIQY
TRBV9,TRBJ2-5,13,ASSVDGRPQETQY
TRBV12-3/TRBV12-4,TRBJ2-7,9,ASSGTEKQY
TRBV5-8,TRBJ1-2,13,ASTLRNRANYGYT
TRBV18,TRBJ2-2,14,ASSPPDRVGTGELF
TRBV5-6,TRBJ2-1,12,ASSLVGSVAGQF
TRBV5-8,TRBJ1-5,12,ASSLLSGNQPQH
TRBV5-6,TRBJ2-1,12,ASSFMRARNEQF
TRBV7-2,TRBJ1-1,14,ASSLDRMTTLNKAF
TRBV5-1,TRBJ2-3,15,ASSDTGGTITSDTQY
TRBV28,TRBJ1-5,13,ASSTFGNSNQPQH
TRBV11-2,TRBJ2-3,15,ASRATGSGGFGDTQY
TRBV20-1,TRBJ2-7,13,SASFWVAGLYEQY
TRBV6-2/TRBV6-3,TRBJ2-1,12,ASSSTSGYNEQF
TRBV7-9,TRBJ1-2,14,ASDSPDTGTSGGYT
TRBV6-5,TRBJ1-3,13,ASSSPGISGNTIY
TRBV6-4,TRBJ1-2,12,ASSDSTGGHGYT
TRBV28,TRBJ2-7,14,ASSFGLAAINYEQY
TRBV7-9,TRBJ2-2,13,ASRLTEPVTGELF
TRBV11-3,TRBJ2-3,13,ASSLGRHRRDTQY